A single sample gave rise to the 6 T cell receptor beta chains below, sequenced in a study of T cell changes during pregnancy in multiple sclerosis. The data were produced by immunoSEQ multiplex PCR, yet TCRdb's version contains in-frame clones alone and is incomplete. Of more than 70,000 clones in the sample, about 92% were seen once. The sequenced sample was peripheral blood, obtained before pregnancy. Every receptor here comes from a female donor with multiple sclerosis, enrolled in a pregnancy study.

V is TRBV28 and J is TRBJ1-5; weak D call: TRBD1 (6 bases). V was clipped by 6 bases and J by 2 bases, with 11 bases between them. From germline, CDR1 is MDHEN and CDR2 SYDVKM. This CDR3 is built from 14 residues. The CDR3 region is CASRIQGGNQPQHF. CDR3 coding DNA: TGTGCCAGCAGGATACAGGGAGGCAATCAGCCCCAGCATTTT.

The chain links TRBV15 to TRBJ1-5; 10 bases match TRBD1. This CDR3 contains 17 residues. Looked up from germline, CDR1 is LNHNV and CDR2 is YYDKDF (reference sequence). J was trimmed by 2 bases and V by 0 bases; bases with no gene match: 4. CDR3 protein: CATSREPGTGGNQPQHF. The CDR3 DNA reads TGTGCCACCAGCAGAGAGCCCGGGACAGGGGGCAATCAGCCCCAGCATTTT. Combining the CDR3 with reference TRBV15 and TRBJ1-5 gives the whole variable domain DAMVIQNPRYQVTQFGKPVTLSCSQTLNHNVMYWYQQKSSQAPKLLFHYYDKDFNNEADTPDNFQSRRPNTSFCFLDIRSPGLGDTAMYLCATSREPGTGGNQPQHFGDGTRLSIL.

J is TRBJ2-1 and V is TRBV7-8; no clear D gene. V lost 1 base, J lost 3 bases, and 13 bases lay in between. This CDR3 is built from 16 residues. Germline CDR1 SGHVS, CDR2 FQNEAQ. This chain's CDR3 is CASSLDIARDYNEQFF. DNA for the CDR3: TGTGCCAGCAGCTTAGATATAGCCCGCGACTACAATGAGCAGTTCTTC.

The chain uses TRBV28 and TRBJ2-5; no firm D call. V lost 5 bases and J 2 bases, leaving 12 bases between the germline ends. Germline CDR1 reads MDHEN; CDR2 reads SYDVKM. The CDR3 has 14 amino acids. This chain's CDR3 is CASSQRPTQETQYF. Here the CDR3 DNA reads TGTGCCAGCAGTCAACGCCCCACACAAGAGACCCAGTACTTC.

V and J are TRBV7-9 and TRBJ2-3; perhaps TRBD2 as D (6 bases). The CDR3 is made up of 13 amino acids. Trimming removed 4 bases from V and 6 bases from J, with 11 bases in between. In germline, CDR1 is SEHNR, CDR2 FQNEAQ (reference sequence). The DNA of the CDR3 is TGTGCCAGCAGCTGGACACTAGCCGATACGCAGTATTTT. The encoded protein is CASSWTLADTQYF.

This chain links TRBV28 with TRBJ1-5, with D perhaps TRBD1 (6 bases). This CDR3 region has 14 residues. Per the germline V gene, CDR1 is MDHEN and CDR2 is SYDVKM. V was shortened by 6 bases and J by 6 bases, with 15 bases between the two germline ends. The CDR3 reads CASSSGGGLQPQHF. In nucleotides, the CDR3 is TGTGCCAGCAGCTCTGGGGGGGGCCTTCAGCCCCAGCATTTT.